The T cell receptor beta chain under discussion was sequenced for a study of blood T cell repertoires in COVID-19. The data were produced by immunoSEQ multiplex PCR, yet TCRdb's version contains in-frame clones alone and is incomplete. This sample carries under 70,000 clones, about 87% of them seen once, and the ten largest clones take over 5%. Unmatched junction bases numbered 5, after V lost 3 bases and J lost 4 bases. CDR1 SGHTA and CDR2 FQGNSA come from the germline V gene. CDR3 length equals 15 residues. The clonotype originates from a woman between 70 and 85 years old with acute or convalescent COVID-19. The V and J genes are TRBV7-2 and TRBJ1-4, with 7 bases aligning to TRBD1. Sequencing input: peripheral blood. The chain's CDR3 is CASSFAGGINEKLFF. The CDR3 DNA sequence: TGTGCCAGCAGCTTCGCAGGGGGTATTAATGAAAAACTGTTTTTT. The variable domain in full, completed from reference TRBV7-2 and TRBJ1-4, reads GAGVSQSPSNKVTEKGKDVELRCDPISGHTALYWYRQSLGQGLEFLIYFQGNSAPDKSGLPSDRFSAERTGGSVSTLTIQRTQQEDSAVYLCASSFAGGINEKLFFGSGTQLSVL.